This section outlines one TCR beta chain sequence together with its context. Its specificity is not known. This sample includes further DNA sequences coding for the same CDR3. This CDR3 spans 13 amino acids. Trimming removed 3 bases at V and 1 base at J, with 7 bases between. Germline lookup yields CDR1 MNHEY and CDR2 SMNVEV (reference sequence). This sample was included in a study of shared clonotypes between healthy human individuals. On the study more broadly: Donor ages ranged 18 to 49 years: two women, three men. Study outcomes and limitations: Generation probabilities were higher for clonotypes shared across all four sorted-subset donors than for unshared ones.

It was at deep level that the assay was run. Using immunoSEQ multiplex PCR, the repertoire was profiled, and TCRdb retains in-frame clones only, with some absent. Altogether approximately 1.9 million clones are present, around 93% being singletons, with the ten largest covering 1.5% to 2%. Cells designated naive CD8 were CD45RO-negative and were positively selected for CCR7, with terminally differentiated effector memory CD45RA+ cells excluded. Donors comprised only Caucasian adults living in Nashville, Tennessee. The material sequenced was naive CD8+ T cells from PBMCs. This receptor was taken from a man in his late teens or twenties in good health. Some clones in this sample may be carry-over from other donors' samples. The chain joins TRBV27 to TRBJ2-7; D remains ambiguous. CDR3 nucleotide sequence: TGTGCCAGCAGTTTGGGCGCATCCTACGAGCAGTACTTC. Amino acids: CASSLGASYEQYF.